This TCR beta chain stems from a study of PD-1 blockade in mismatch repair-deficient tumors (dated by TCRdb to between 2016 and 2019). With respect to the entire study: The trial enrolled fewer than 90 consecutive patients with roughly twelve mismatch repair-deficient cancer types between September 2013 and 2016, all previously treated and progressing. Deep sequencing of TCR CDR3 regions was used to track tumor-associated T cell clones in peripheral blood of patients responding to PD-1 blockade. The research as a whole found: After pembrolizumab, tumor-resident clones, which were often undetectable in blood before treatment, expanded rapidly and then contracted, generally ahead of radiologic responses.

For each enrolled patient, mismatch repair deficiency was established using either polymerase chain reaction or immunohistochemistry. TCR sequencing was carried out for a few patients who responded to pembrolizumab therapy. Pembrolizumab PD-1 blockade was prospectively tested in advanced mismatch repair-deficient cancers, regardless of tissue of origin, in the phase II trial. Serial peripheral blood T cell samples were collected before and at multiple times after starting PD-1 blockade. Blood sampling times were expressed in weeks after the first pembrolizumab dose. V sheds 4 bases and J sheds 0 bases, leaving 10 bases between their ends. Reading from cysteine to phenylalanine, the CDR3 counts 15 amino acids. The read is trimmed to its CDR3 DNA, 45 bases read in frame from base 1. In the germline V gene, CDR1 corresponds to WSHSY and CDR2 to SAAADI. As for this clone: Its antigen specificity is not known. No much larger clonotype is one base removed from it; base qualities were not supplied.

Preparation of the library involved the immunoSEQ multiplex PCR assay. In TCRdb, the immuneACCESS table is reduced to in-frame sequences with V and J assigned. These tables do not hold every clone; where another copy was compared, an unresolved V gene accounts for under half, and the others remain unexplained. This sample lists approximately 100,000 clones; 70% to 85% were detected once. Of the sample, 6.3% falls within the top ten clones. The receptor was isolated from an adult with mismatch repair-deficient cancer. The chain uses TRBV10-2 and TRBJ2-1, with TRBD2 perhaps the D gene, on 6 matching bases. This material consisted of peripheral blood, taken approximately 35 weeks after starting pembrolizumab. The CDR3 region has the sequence CASSVGGTSYNEQFF. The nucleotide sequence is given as TGCGCCAGCAGTGTCGGCGGGACCTCCTACAATGAGCAGTTCTTC.